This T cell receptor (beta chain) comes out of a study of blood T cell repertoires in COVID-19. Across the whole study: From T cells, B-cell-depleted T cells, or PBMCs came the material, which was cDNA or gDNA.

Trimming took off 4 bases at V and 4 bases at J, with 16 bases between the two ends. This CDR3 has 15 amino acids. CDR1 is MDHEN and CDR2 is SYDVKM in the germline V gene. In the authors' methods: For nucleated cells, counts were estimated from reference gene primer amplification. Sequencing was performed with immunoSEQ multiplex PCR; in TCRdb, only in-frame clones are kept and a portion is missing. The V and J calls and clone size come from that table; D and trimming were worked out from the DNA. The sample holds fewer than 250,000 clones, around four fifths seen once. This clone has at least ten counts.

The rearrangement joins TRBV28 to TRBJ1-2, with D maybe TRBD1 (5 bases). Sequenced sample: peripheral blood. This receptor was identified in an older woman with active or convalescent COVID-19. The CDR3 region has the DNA TGTGCCAGCAGTTCTCAGCAGGGACTCGGCTATGGCTACACCTTC. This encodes CASSSQQGLGYGYTF.